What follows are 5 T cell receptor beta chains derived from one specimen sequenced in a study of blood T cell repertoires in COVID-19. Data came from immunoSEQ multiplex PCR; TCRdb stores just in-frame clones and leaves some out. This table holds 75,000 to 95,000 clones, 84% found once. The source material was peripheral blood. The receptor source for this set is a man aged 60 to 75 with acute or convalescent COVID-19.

CDR3 loop: CSVDGTSGGDSTDTQYF. The CDR3 region has the DNA TGCAGCGTTGATGGGACTAGCGGGGGGGATAGCACAGATACGCAGTATTTT. V usage is TRBV29-1 and J usage is TRBJ2-3; TRBD2 aligns across 16 bases. Germline CDR1 and CDR2: SQVTM and ANQGSEA. The CDR3 sequence is 17 residues long. After removal of 3 bases from V and 0 bases from J, the junction contained 3 bases not matched to a gene.

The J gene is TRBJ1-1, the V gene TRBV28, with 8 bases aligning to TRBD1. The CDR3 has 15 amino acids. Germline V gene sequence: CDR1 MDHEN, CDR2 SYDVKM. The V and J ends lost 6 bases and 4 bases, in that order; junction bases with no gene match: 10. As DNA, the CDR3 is TGTGCCAGCAGGCCACCAGGGGGCGCGTTCACTGAAGCTTTCTTT. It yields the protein CASRPPGGAFTEAFF. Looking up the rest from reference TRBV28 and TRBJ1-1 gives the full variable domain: DVKVTQSSRYLVKRTGEKVFLECVQDMDHENMFWYRQDPGLGLRLIYFSYDVKMKEKGDIPEGYSVSREKKERFSLILESASTNQTSMYLCASRPPGGAFTEAFFGQGTRLTVV.

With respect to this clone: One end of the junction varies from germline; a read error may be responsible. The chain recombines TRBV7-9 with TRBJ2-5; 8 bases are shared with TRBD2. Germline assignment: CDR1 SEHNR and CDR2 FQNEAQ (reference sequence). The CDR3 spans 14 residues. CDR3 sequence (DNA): TGTGCCAGCAGCTTTACTAGCGGCCAAGAGCCCCAGTACTTC. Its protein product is CASSFTSGQEPQYF.

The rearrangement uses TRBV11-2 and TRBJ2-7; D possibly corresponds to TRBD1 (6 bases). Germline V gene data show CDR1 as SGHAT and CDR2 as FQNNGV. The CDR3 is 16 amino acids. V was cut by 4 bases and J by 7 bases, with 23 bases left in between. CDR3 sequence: CASSSLRGGRPGEQYF. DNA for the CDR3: TGTGCCAGCAGCTCACTTAGAGGGGGACGGCCAGGGGAGCAGTACTTC.

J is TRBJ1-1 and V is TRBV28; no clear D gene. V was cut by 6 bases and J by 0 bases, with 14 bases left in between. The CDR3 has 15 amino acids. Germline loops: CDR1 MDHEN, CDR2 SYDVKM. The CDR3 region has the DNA TGTGCCAGCAGGACACAGTTTCCAATGAACACTGAAGCTTTCTTT. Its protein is CASRTQFPMNTEAFF. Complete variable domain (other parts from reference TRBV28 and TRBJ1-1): DVKVTQSSRYLVKRTGEKVFLECVQDMDHENMFWYRQDPGLGLRLIYFSYDVKMKEKGDIPEGYSVSREKKERFSLILESASTNQTSMYLCASRTQFPMNTEAFFGQGTRLTVV.